This T cell receptor (beta chain) stems from a study of cytomegalovirus exposure and HLA in healthy donors. Study-wide results and limits: Some TCR beta chains (over 150 of them) were listed as cytomegalovirus-associated.

Turning to this clone: The antigen is unknown.

It was with 60 Vbeta and 13 Jbeta primers that the PCR ran. Profiled with immunoSEQ multiplex PCR; TCRdb holds only in-frame clones, not every one. The sample has roughly 150,000 clones, about a tenth seen once. The CDR3 has 14 residues. Germline CDR1 is MRHNA and CDR2 is SNTAGT. Trimming took off 0 bases at V and 7 bases at J, with 10 bases between the two ends. The chain combines TRBV6-4 with TRBJ2-1; possible D gene TRBD2, 5 bases. This TCR was sampled from a male donor in good health and CMV-seronegative. The specimen sequenced was PBMCs. CDR3: CASSDSVEANEQFF. CDR3 DNA sequence: TGTGCCAGCAGTGACTCCGTGGAGGCGAATGAGCAGTTCTTC.